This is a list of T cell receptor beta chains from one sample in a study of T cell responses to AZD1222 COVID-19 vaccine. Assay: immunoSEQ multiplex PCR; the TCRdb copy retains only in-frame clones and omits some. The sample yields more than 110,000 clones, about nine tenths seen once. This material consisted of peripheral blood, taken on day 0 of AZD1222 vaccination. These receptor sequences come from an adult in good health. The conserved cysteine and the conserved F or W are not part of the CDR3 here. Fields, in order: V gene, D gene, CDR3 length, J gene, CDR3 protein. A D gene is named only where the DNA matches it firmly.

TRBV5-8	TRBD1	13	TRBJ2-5	ASSQTGGLGETQY
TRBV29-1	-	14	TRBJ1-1	SVEDSPGGRNTEAF
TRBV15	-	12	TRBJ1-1	ATSRDPQGTEAF
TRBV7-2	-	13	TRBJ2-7	ASSPTPGRVYEQY
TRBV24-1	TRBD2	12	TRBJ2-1	ATSWTSDYNEQF
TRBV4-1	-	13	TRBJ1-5	ASSQPGRVDQPQH
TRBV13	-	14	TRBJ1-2	ASSFMTAQANYGYT
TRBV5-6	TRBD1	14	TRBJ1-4	ASSRTGDSGNEKLF
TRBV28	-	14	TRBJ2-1	ASSVPGTGLVNEQF
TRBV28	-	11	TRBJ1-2	ASGGAGYNGYT
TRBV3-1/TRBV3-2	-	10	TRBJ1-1	ASSQSGLIAF
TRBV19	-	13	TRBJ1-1	ASSIIGAMNTEAF
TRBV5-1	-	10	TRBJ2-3	ASSPDTDTQY
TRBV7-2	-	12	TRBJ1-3	ASRPDSSGNTIY
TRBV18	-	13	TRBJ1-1	ASSTATGALTEAF
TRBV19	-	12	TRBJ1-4	ASSLQGTNEKLF
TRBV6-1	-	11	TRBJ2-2	ASSELFAGELF
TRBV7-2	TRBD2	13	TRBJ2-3	ASSASGSEGDTQY
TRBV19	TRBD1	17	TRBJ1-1	ASSHIRDGSRQGVTEAF
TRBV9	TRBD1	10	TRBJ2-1	ASTRDSNEQF
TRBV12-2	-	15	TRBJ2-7	ASRLVGVGQASYEQY
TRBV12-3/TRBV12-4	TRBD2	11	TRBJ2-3	ASSLTSADTQY
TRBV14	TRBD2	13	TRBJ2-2	ASSQQLAATGELF
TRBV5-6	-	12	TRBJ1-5	ASSLQTGNQPQH
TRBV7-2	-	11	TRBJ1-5	ASSWDTNQPQH
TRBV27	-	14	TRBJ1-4	ASSLGHGDVSEKLF
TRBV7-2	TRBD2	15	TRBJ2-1	ASSLLSTSGSYNEQF
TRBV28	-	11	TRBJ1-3	ASIQGSGNTIY
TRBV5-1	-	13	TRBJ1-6	ASSLGGNYNSPLH
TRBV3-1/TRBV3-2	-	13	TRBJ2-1	ASSQGGALGYEQF
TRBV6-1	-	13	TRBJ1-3	ASSEGFYSGNTIY
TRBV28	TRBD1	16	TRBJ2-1	ASSSPWDRVDRYNEQF
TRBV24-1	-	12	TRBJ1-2	ATSDSGPYYGYT
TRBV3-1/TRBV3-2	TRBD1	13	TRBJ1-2	ASRASGQTIYGYT
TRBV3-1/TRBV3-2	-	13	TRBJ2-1	ASSQITGQNNEQF
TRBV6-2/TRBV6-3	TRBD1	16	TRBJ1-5	ASSTNTYRGRSNQPQH
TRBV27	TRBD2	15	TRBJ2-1	ASSLAAGGVSYNEQF
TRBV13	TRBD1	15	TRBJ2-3	ASRTPKDRGAYDTQY
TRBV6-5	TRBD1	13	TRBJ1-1	ASSSQGAVNTEAF
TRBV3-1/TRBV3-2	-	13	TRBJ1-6	ASSQGGQGNSPLH
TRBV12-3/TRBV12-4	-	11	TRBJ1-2	ASSPTGNYGYT
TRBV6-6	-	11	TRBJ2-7	ASSYLGVSEQY
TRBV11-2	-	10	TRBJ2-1	ASSFSRDEQF
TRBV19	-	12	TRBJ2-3	ATSRDSSTDTQY
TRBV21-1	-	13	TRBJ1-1	ASSNPVIMNTEAF
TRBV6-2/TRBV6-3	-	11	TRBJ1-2	ASSYRGGYGYT